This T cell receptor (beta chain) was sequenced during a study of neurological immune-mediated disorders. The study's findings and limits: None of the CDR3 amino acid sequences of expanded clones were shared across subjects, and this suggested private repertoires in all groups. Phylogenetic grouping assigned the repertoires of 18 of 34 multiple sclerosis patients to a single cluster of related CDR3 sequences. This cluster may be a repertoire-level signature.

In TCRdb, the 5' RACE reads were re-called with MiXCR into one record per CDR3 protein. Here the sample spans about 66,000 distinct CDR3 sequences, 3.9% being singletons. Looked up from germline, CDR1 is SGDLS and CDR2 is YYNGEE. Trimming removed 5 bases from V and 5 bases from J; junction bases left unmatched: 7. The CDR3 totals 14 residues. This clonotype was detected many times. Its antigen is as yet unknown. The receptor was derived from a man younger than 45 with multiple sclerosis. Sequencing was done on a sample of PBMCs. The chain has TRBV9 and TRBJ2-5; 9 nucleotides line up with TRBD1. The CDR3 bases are TGTGCCAGCAGTGAAACAGGGGGCATGGAGACCCAGTACTTC. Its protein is CASSETGGMETQYF.